This T cell receptor (beta chain) appears in the sequencing data of a study of T cells in Graves' hyperthyroidism and ophthalmopathy. Template material for amplifying TCR beta CDR3 regions consisted of RNA transcripts. First-round RT-PCR of the TCR CDR3 relied on the HTBI primer set. MiXCR, run by TCRdb on the multiplex PCR reads, gives a single entry per CDR3 protein. The repertoire includes about 350,000 distinct CDR3 sequences, 15% to 20% of them detected once, and less than 20% sits in the top ten. This clonotype was counted at least ten times. V lost 3 bases and J lost 4, with 15 bases in between. This CDR3 is built from 15 residues. Germline V CDR1 and CDR2: SEHNR, FQNEAQ (reference sequence). Out of 10 ml of fresh peripheral blood came the PBMCs.

V gene TRBV7-9 combines with J gene TRBJ2-5; no clear D. The sample consisted of blood. This receptor was identified in a woman in her thirties or forties with Graves' ophthalmopathy. In nucleotides, the CDR3 is TGTGCCAGCAGCTTGAGGACGCAGATAGGAGAGACCCAGTACTTC. It yields the protein CASSLRTQIGETQYF.